Below, 21 T cell receptor beta chains from the same sample are listed, as sequenced in a study of metastatic and nonmetastatic thyroid tumors. Thyroid surgery had not been preceded by any treatment in any patient. Using MiXCR, TCRdb reanalyzed the PCR reads. The repertoire consists of about 35,000 clones, with approximately 30% occurring once and the leading ten covering 7.8%. The material sequenced was blood. The receptors stem from a female donor with papillary thyroid cancer or a benign thyroid nodule (not recorded which). Some clones in this sample may be carry-over from other donors' samples.

The chain combines TRBV6-1 with TRBJ1-5; 10 nucleotides line up with TRBD1. From germline, CDR1 is MNHNS and CDR2 SASEGT. Unmatched junction bases numbered 3, after V lost 6 bases and J lost 1 base. This CDR3 contains 15 residues. The CDR3 region has the DNA TGTGCCAGCAGGGGACAGGGGCCGAGCAATCAGCCCCAGCATTTT. It codes for CASRGQGPSNQPQHF.

The rearrangement joins TRBV5-1 to TRBJ1-2; 10 bases line up with TRBD1. The CDR3 contains 16 residues. CDR1 is SGHRS and CDR2 is YFSETQ in the germline V gene. With 2 bases clipped from V and 4 bases from J, the junction kept 8 bases outside the gene matches. Here the CDR3 DNA reads TGCGCCAGCAGCTTATCGGGACAGGGGTTTATCTATGGCTACACCTTC. Amino acid sequence: CASSLSGQGFIYGYTF.

This clone came up many times. The gene calls are TRBV9 and TRBJ2-7, with D perhaps being TRBD1 or TRBD2 (5 bases each). Trimming shortened V by 5 bases and J by 1 base, and 10 bases separated the two germline ends. CDR3 length equals 13 residues. The germline V gene has CDR1 SGDLS and CDR2 YYNGEE. CDR3 protein: CASSRGASYEQYF. DNA for the CDR3: TGTGCCAGCAGTCGAGGGGCTTCCTACGAGCAGTACTTC.

This clone was seen a few times. V gene TRBV20-1 combines with J gene TRBJ2-1; no clear D gene. The V end was cut by 2 bases, the J end by 8 bases, with 16 bases between. This CDR3 has 14 residues. The germline V gene has CDR1 DFQATT and CDR2 SNEGSKA (reference sequence). CDR3 sequence reads: CSARPYSHRDEQFF. The CDR3 DNA reads as TGCAGTGCTAGACCCTATAGCCACAGAGATGAGCAGTTCTTC.

The genes are TRBV5-1 and TRBJ1-1; D perhaps matches TRBD1 (5 bases). From germline, CDR1 is SGHRS and CDR2 YFSETQ. This CDR3 region has 15 residues. V lost 0 bases and J lost 1, with 10 bases in between. CDR3 nucleotide sequence: TGCGCCAGCAGCTTGGCCGGGGCGGGGAACACTGAAGCTTTCTTT. The encoded protein is CASSLAGAGNTEAFF. The variable domain in full, with the rest retrieved from reference TRBV5-1 and TRBJ1-1, is KAGVTQTPRYLIKTRGQQVTLSCSPISGHRSVSWYQQTPGQGLQFLFEYFSETQRNKGNFPGRFSGRQFSNSRSEMNVSTLELGDSALYLCASSLAGAGNTEAFFGQGTRLTVV.

This clone was found many times. The chain is built from TRBV5-1 and TRBJ2-2; TRBD1 matches 8 bases. Germline values: CDR1 SGHRS, CDR2 YFSETQ. The ends lost 4 bases at V and 1 base at J; junction bases unmatched: 3. The CDR3 contains 15 residues. CDR3 protein: CASSRTGLNTGELFF. CDR3 coding DNA: TGCGCCAGCAGCCGGACAGGGCTGAACACCGGGGAGCTGTTTTTT.

Ten or more counts support this clone. The chain is built from TRBV9 and TRBJ1-1; D gene uncertain. The CDR3 is made up of 13 amino acids. V was trimmed by 1 base and J by 1 base, leaving 5 bases between them. CDR1 is SGDLS and CDR2 is YYNGEE in the germline V gene. This CDR3 reads CASSVIQNTEAFF. In DNA, the CDR3 is TGTGCCAGCAGCGTAATCCAGAACACTGAAGCTTTCTTT.

This rearrangement joins TRBV6-1 to TRBJ2-3, with D unresolved. Germline CDR1 and CDR2: MNHNS and SASEGT. The CDR3 is 15 amino acids. The V gene lost 5 bases and the J gene lost 6 bases, with 18 bases spanning the gap. Here the CDR3 DNA reads TGTGCCAGCAGTTTCCGGGCACACCGGTTGGATACGCAGTATTTT. Translating gives CASSFRAHRLDTQYF.

This clone was observed at least ten times. The chain employs TRBV24-1 and TRBJ2-1; D may be TRBD1 (5 bases). In germline, CDR1 is KGHDR, CDR2 SFDVKD. V was cut by 7 bases and J by 4 bases, with 10 bases left in between. The CDR3 length is 13 residues. Written as DNA, the CDR3 is TGTGCCACCAGAAAGACAGCTTACAATGAGCAGTTCTTC. It specifies CATRKTAYNEQFF.

The CDR3 DNA follows: TGTGCCAGCAGTTTCGTCTGGGAAAGGCTCGGGCACCAGCATTTT. This sequence encodes CASSFVWERLGHQHF. This sequence joins TRBV27 and TRBJ1-5; D is uncertain. Trimming took off 3 bases at V and 12 bases at J, with 21 bases between the two ends. The CDR3 runs to 15 residues. Germline lookup yields CDR1 MNHEY and CDR2 SMNVEV (reference sequence).

This clone was counted at least ten times. The chain links TRBV12-5 to TRBJ2-3, with 12 bases lining up with TRBD1. The CDR3 covers 15 residues. Germline assignment: CDR1 LGHNT and CDR2 FRNRAP. The J segment lost 5 bases and the V segment lost 5 bases, leaving 5 bases of the junction unmatched. The CDR3 is CASGQGQGARDTQYF. CDR3 bases: TGTGCTAGTGGTCAGGGACAGGGGGCAAGAGATACGCAGTATTTT.

This clone has a count of ten or more. This rearrangement joins TRBV28 to TRBJ2-5, with a tentative D call TRBD1 (6 bases). The germline V and J ends were trimmed by 5 bases and 1 base, with 11 bases remaining between them. The CDR3 has 14 residues. Per the germline V gene, CDR1 is MDHEN and CDR2 is SYDVKM. The CDR3 DNA is TGTGCCAGCAGTCTTCACAGGGCCCAAGAGACCCAGTACTTC. This codes for CASSLHRAQETQYF.

The table lists this clone with a few counts. This chain connects TRBV27 to TRBJ2-7; tentatively, D is TRBD2 (6 bases). The germline V gene has CDR1 MNHEY and CDR2 SMNVEV (reference sequence). The V and J ends lost 2 bases and 0 bases respectively, with 11 bases between them. The CDR3 spans 15 residues. Here the CDR3 reads CASSLGTGSSYEQYF. CDR3 nucleotides: TGTGCCAGCAGTTTAGGGACTGGGAGCTCCTACGAGCAGTACTTC.

This clone occurred many times. This chain uses TRBV4-1 with TRBJ2-1; 8 nucleotides agree with TRBD1. Germline CDR1 and CDR2: MGHRA and YSYEKL. The junction had 9 bases not matched to a gene; V was cut back by 3 bases and J by 8 bases. The CDR3 length is 15 residues. Written as DNA, the CDR3 is TGCGCCAGCAGCCAGGCGGACAGGGTTCTGGATGAGCAGTTCTTC. This sequence encodes CASSQADRVLDEQFF.

The chain combines TRBV12-3 or TRBV12-4 with TRBJ2-7; no clear D gene. V lost 6 bases and J 3 bases, leaving 27 bases between the germline ends. CDR3 size: 18 residues. This CDR3 is CASRKKTVAGDLHYEQYF. The CDR3 DNA follows: TGTGCCAGCAGGAAGAAAACCGTAGCAGGAGACTTGCACTACGAGCAGTACTTC.

The chain combines TRBV5-1 with TRBJ2-7; D uncertain. Germline CDR1 SGHRS, CDR2 YFSETQ. This CDR3 has 15 amino acids. V was pared by 4 bases and J by 3 bases, with 17 bases between. CDR3 nucleotides: TGCGCCAGCAGCCCAGACATGGCTGGATACTACGAGCAGTACTTC. Amino acids: CASSPDMAGYYEQYF.

V and J are TRBV4-1 and TRBJ2-1; 12 bases align to TRBD2. This CDR3 is 15 amino acids long. V trimming: 6 bases; J trimming: 10 bases; junction bases outside the gene matches: 10. Germline V CDR1 and CDR2: MGHRA, YSYEKL. The CDR3 sequence: CASRPGLAGSNEQFF. Here the CDR3 DNA reads TGCGCCAGCAGACCCGGACTAGCGGGAAGTAACGAGCAGTTCTTC.

In its sample, this clone was seen many times. The chain joins TRBV5-1 to TRBJ1-3; D gene unclear. The germline V gene has CDR1 SGHRS and CDR2 YFSETQ. The CDR3 contains 14 residues. Trimming stripped 0 bases from V and 4 bases from J, with 8 bases between. CDR3: CASSLAGAGNTIYF. CDR3 sequence (DNA): TGCGCCAGCAGCTTGGCGGGTGCCGGAAACACCATATATTTT.

As regards this clone: Sequence at one end of the junction differs from germline and may be a read error. The chain joins TRBV6-1 to TRBJ2-1, with 13 nucleotides matching TRBD2. Germline assignment: CDR1 MNHNS and CDR2 SASEGT. The CDR3 is 18 amino acids. CDR3 in amino acids: CASSAGTSGITTYNEQFF. CDR3 DNA sequence: TGCGCCAGCAGTGCCGGGACTAGCGGGATAACAACCTACAATGAGCAGTTCTTC.

This chain uses TRBV6-1 with TRBJ2-1, with D unresolved. CDR1 and CDR2 from the germline V gene are MNHNS and SASEGT. V lost 4 bases to trimming and J lost 3 bases, with 19 bases between them. This CDR3 comprises 17 residues. CDR3 region: CASSGSAVGPGYNEQFF. The DNA of the CDR3 is TGTGCCAGCAGTGGATCGGCGGTAGGGCCAGGCTACAATGAGCAGTTCTTC.

V usage is TRBV3-1 and J usage is TRBJ2-7; TRBD2 agrees at 8 bases. This CDR3 has 13 residues. Germline CDR1 and CDR2: LGHDT and YNNKEL (reference sequence). Trimming cost V 7 bases and J 5 bases; bases outside gene matches: 7. The CDR3 nucleotides read TGTGCCAGCACACTAGCGGTATGCAACGAGCAGTACTTC. This gives the protein CASTLAVCNEQYF.